These 32 T cell receptor beta chains came from one sample sequenced in a study of cytomegalovirus exposure and HLA in healthy donors. The PCR was carried out with 60 Vbeta primers and 13 Jbeta primers. The protocol was immunoSEQ multiplex PCR, while the TCRdb copy is restricted to in-frame clones and leaves out a portion. The sample shows 150,000 to 200,000 clones, 65% to 70% of them seen only once. Sequenced material: PBMCs. The receptors were gathered from a woman younger than 30 in good health and CMV-seropositive.

This clone was counted once. The chain carries TRBV18 and TRBJ2-1, with D maybe TRBD1 (5 bases). The length of the CDR3 is 14 residues. Deletions cut 4 bases from V and 4 bases from J, with 11 bases between. CDR1 and CDR2 (germline): KGHSH, LQKENI. The CDR3 loop reads CASSLPTEYNEQFF. The CDR3 DNA reads as TGTGCCAGCTCACTGCCGACAGAATACAATGAGCAGTTCTTC.

This chain uses TRBV5-4 with TRBJ2-7; possibly TRBD2 for D (5 bases). V lost 2 bases and J 6 bases, leaving 12 bases between the germline ends. This CDR3 has 13 residues. Germline values: CDR1 SGHNT, CDR2 YYREEE (reference sequence). The CDR3 region has the DNA TGTGCCAGCAGCTTACGGCGGGCCAGCGAGCAGTACTTC. The encoded protein is CASSLRRASEQYF.

CDR3 residues: CSVETGSAYEQYF. CDR3 nucleotides: TGCAGCGTTGAAACAGGCTCAGCCTACGAGCAGTACTTC. The chain combines TRBV29-1 with TRBJ2-5, with D tentatively TRBD1 (5 bases). The J call may be in error: the DNA end matches TRBJ2-7 better. Germline values: CDR1 SQVTM, CDR2 ANQGSEA. The CDR3 totals 13 residues.

This clone has just a few counts. The rearrangement links TRBV27 to TRBJ2-7; 7 bases are shared with TRBD1. CDR3 length equals 13 residues. Germline-derived CDR1 and CDR2 are MNHEY and SMNVEV (reference sequence). After removal of 3 bases from V and 4 bases from J, the junction contained 3 bases not matched to a gene. CDR3 DNA: TGTGCCAGCAGTTTGGGACAGATATACGAGCAGTACTTC. This sequence encodes CASSLGQIYEQYF.

The chain employs TRBV25-1 and TRBJ2-5; weak D call: TRBD1 (6 bases). The closer fit of TRBJ2-7 to the DNA end suggests the J call may be wrong. CDR3 length equals 15 residues. The germline V gene has CDR1 MGHDK and CDR2 SYGVNS. For the CDR3, the DNA is TGTGCCAGCAGTGAATTTAATACAGGGACCTACGAGCAGTACTTC. Protein sequence: CASSEFNTGTYEQYF.

This clone was counted a single time. This chain connects TRBV7-6 to TRBJ1-1; 7 nucleotides match TRBD1. Trimming at V came to 3 bases and at J to 4 bases, leaving 5 bases not matched to a gene. Germline lookup yields CDR1 SGHVS and CDR2 FNYEAQ. The CDR3 has 14 amino acids. The chain's CDR3 is CASSLTGFSTEAFF. CDR3 bases: TGTGCCAGCAGCTTGACAGGGTTTAGCACTGAAGCTTTCTTT.

The chain uses TRBV6-6 and TRBJ1-1; 7 bases are a match to TRBD1. The germline V gene has CDR1 MNHNY and CDR2 SVGAGI (reference sequence). Unmatched junction bases numbered 11, after V lost 7 bases and J lost 0 bases. There are 16 residues in the CDR3. The CDR3 DNA reads TGTGCCAGCATCCCCGGACAGGAGGGAATGAACACTGAAGCTTTCTTT. Its protein is CASIPGQEGMNTEAFF.

The V and J genes are TRBV19 and TRBJ2-5; D is undetermined. CDR3 length: 13 amino acids. V dropped 5 bases and J dropped 5 bases, with 12 bases sitting between them. Per the germline V gene, CDR1 is LNHDA and CDR2 is SQIVND (reference sequence). CDR3 DNA sequence: TGTGCCAGTAGTCGGAAATCGAGGGAGACCCAGTACTTC. Translation: CASSRKSRETQYF.

The chain carries TRBV19 and TRBJ2-7; 8 bases are a match to TRBD2. V lost 4 bases, J lost 2 bases, and 4 bases stayed unmatched. CDR3 size: 14 residues. Germline assignment: CDR1 LNHDA and CDR2 SQIVND (reference sequence). CDR3 sequence (DNA): TGTGCCAGTAGTACCTTAGCGGGAACCTACGAGCAGTACTTC. Its translation is CASSTLAGTYEQYF.

This chain joins TRBV28 and TRBJ2-7; tentative D call: TRBD2 (5 bases). Trimming removed 6 bases from V and 7 bases from J, with 16 bases in between. Germline assignment: CDR1 MDHEN and CDR2 SYDVKM. The CDR3 consists of 13 residues. The CDR3 here is CASRYQDPGEQYF. The CDR3 coding sequence is TGTGCCAGCAGGTACCAGGACCCGGGGGAGCAGTACTTC.

The V gene is TRBV19, the J gene TRBJ1-1, with no clear D. Germline CDR1 is LNHDA and CDR2 is SQIVND (reference sequence). The CDR3 consists of 13 residues. V was clipped by 6 bases and J by 3 bases, with 11 bases between them. CDR3: CASRRYRDTEAFF. The CDR3 DNA reads TGTGCCAGTAGACGCTACAGAGACACTGAAGCTTTCTTT.

This chain connects TRBV18 to TRBJ2-5, with a possible D match to TRBD2 (6 bases). V was pared by 5 bases and J by 1 base, with 20 bases between. Germline CDR1 KGHSH, CDR2 LQKENI. CDR3 length: 17 residues. This CDR3 is CASSSGTGTRAQETQYF. CDR3 nucleotides: TGTGCCAGCTCATCCGGGACTGGGACCCGGGCCCAAGAGACCCAGTACTTC.

Here the CDR3 reads CASTGRVQETQYF. In DNA, the CDR3 is TGTGCCAGCACGGGAAGAGTTCAAGAGACCCAGTACTTC. The chain links TRBV6-1 to TRBJ2-5; D perhaps matches TRBD2 (5 bases). The CDR3 length is 13 residues. Germline V gene data show CDR1 as MNHNS and CDR2 as SASEGT. The V and J ends lost 7 bases and 2 bases respectively, with 11 bases between them.

This clone has just a few counts. The gene calls are TRBV5-1 and TRBJ1-1; D unclear. Trimming pared 2 bases from V and 7 bases from J, leaving 6 bases between. This CDR3 spans 11 amino acids. Germline V gene data show CDR1 as SGHRS and CDR2 as YFSETQ. This chain's CDR3 is CASSFSGEAFF. As DNA, the CDR3 is TGCGCCAGCAGCTTCAGCGGTGAAGCTTTCTTT. Full variable domain (outside the CDR3, taken from reference TRBV5-1 and TRBJ1-1): KAGVTQTPRYLIKTRGQQVTLSCSPISGHRSVSWYQQTPGQGLQFLFEYFSETQRNKGNFPGRFSGRQFSNSRSEMNVSTLELGDSALYLCASSFSGEAFFGQGTRLTVV.

This clone was picked up a small number of times. This chain connects TRBV7-9 to TRBJ1-1; tentative D call: TRBD1 (6 bases). The germline V gene encodes CDR1 SEHNR and CDR2 FQNEAQ (reference sequence). V was shortened by 6 bases and J by 1 base, with 9 bases between the two germline ends. The CDR3 totals 13 residues. The CDR3 DNA reads as TGTGCCAGCAGACGACAGGCGAACACTGAAGCTTTCTTT. This codes for CASRRQANTEAFF.

By share, this clone ranks as medium-sized. The rearrangement links TRBV6-4 to TRBJ2-2, with 10 bases matching TRBD1. The V gene end was trimmed by 3 bases and the J gene end by 4 bases; junction bases not matched to a gene: 2. The CDR3 has 15 residues. Germline V gives CDR1 MRHNA, CDR2 SNTAGT. The CDR3 nucleotides are TGTGCCAGCAGTGAGGGACAGGGGAGCACCGGGGAGCTGTTTTTT. Encoded protein: CASSEGQGSTGELFF.

This clone was observed once. The V gene is TRBV5-8, the J gene TRBJ2-5, with D possibly being TRBD2 (6 bases). Gene TRBJ2-7 matches the end of the DNA better, so the J call may be wrong. The germline V gene has CDR1 SGHTS and CDR2 YDEGEE. CDR3 length equals 15 residues. The CDR3 here is CASSGDRDWYDEQYF. The DNA of the CDR3 is TGTGCCAGCAGCGGGGACCGGGACTGGTATGACGAGCAGTACTTC.

Concerning this clone: This CDR3 is missing its conserved last phenylalanine or tryptophan, likely due to a read error. The rearrangement uses TRBV7-2 and TRBJ1-3; 8 bases are shared with TRBD1. V trimming: 5 bases; J trimming: 0 bases; junction bases outside the gene matches: 3. CDR1 SGHTA and CDR2 FQGNSA come from the germline V gene. CDR3 length: 15 amino acids. The CDR3 reads CASSQGQVSGNTIYL. CDR3 DNA: TGTGCCAGCAGCCAGGGACAGGTCTCTGGAAACACCATATATCTT.

V gene TRBV27 combines with J gene TRBJ2-3; D might be TRBD2 (6 bases). The germline V gene has CDR1 MNHEY and CDR2 SMNVEV (reference sequence). Trimming stripped 3 bases from V and 6 bases from J, with 19 bases between. The CDR3 is made up of 16 amino acids. The CDR3 sequence is CASSFLGRRAPDTQYF. In DNA, the CDR3 is TGTGCCAGCAGTTTCCTGGGAAGGAGGGCGCCGGATACGCAGTATTTT.

This clone was picked up a small number of times. The chain employs TRBV25-1 and TRBJ2-5; a weak D match, TRBD1 (6 bases). Germline-derived CDR1 and CDR2 are MGHDK and SYGVNS. CDR3 length: 15 residues. Deletions cut 0 bases from V and 3 bases from J, with 11 bases between. The CDR3 here is CASSEYQGRKETQYF. CDR3 DNA: TGTGCCAGCAGTGAATATCAGGGGCGAAAAGAGACCCAGTACTTC.

The table lists this clone with a few counts. V is TRBV6-6 and J is TRBJ1-1; D not resolved. Deletions cut 3 bases from V and 1 base from J, with 9 bases between. Germline CDR1 reads MNHNY; CDR2 reads SVGAGI (reference sequence). This CDR3 spans 14 amino acids. The CDR3 bases are TGTGCCAGCAGTTATGGCAGGCGGAACACTGAAGCTTTCTTT. As protein: CASSYGRRNTEAFF.

This clone was seen a handful of times. Additional DNA sequences in this sample encode the identical CDR3. The chain joins TRBV20-1 to TRBJ2-3, with a tentative D call TRBD1 (6 bases). Germline V gives CDR1 DFQATT, CDR2 SNEGSKA (reference sequence). The length of the CDR3 is 11 residues. Trimming left V 3 bases short and J 5 bases short, with 6 bases between. For the CDR3, the DNA is TGCAGTGCTAGCAGGGGAGATACGCAGTATTTT. As protein: CSASRGDTQYF.

The CDR3 DNA follows: TGTGCCAGCAGCTTTTATACAGGGGTGGGGGCCAACGTCCTGACTTTC. It codes for CASSFYTGVGANVLTF. The chain combines TRBV7-3 with TRBJ2-6, with 7 bases matching TRBD1. V was pared by 3 bases and J by 4 bases, with 6 bases of the junction left unmatched. The CDR3 runs to 16 residues. The V gene's germline CDR1 is SGHTA and CDR2 FQGTGA.

The chain joins TRBV5-6 to TRBJ2-1; 10 nucleotides agree with TRBD1. The trim removed 4 bases at V and 6 bases at J, leaving 4 bases unmatched. The germline CDR1 and CDR2 sequences are SGHDT and YYEEEE. CDR3 length: 14 residues. The chain's CDR3 is CASSLGQGVNEQFF. The DNA of the CDR3 is TGTGCCAGCAGCCTAGGACAGGGGGTCAATGAGCAGTTCTTC.

The rearrangement uses TRBV6-5 and TRBJ2-7; possible D gene TRBD2, 7 bases. Deletions cut 5 bases from V and 6 bases from J, with 20 bases between. The CDR3 runs to 15 residues. Germline V CDR1 and CDR2: MNHEY, SVGAGI. In DNA, the CDR3 is TGTGCCAGCAGTATAAACCCGGGGGGCGCGGCCGAGCAGTACTTC. It yields the protein CASSINPGGAAEQYF.

The J gene is TRBJ2-4, the V gene TRBV29-1; the match to TRBD2 covers 7 bases. This CDR3 is 15 amino acids long. The germline CDR1 and CDR2 sequences are SQVTM and ANQGSEA. Trimming removed 6 bases from V and 10 bases from J; junction bases left unmatched: 18. The DNA for the CDR3 is TGCAGCGTCGATCCAATCGTGGGGAAGGGAGGGATTCAGTACTTC. It is translated as CSVDPIVGKGGIQYF.

The genes are TRBV30 and TRBJ1-5; 11 nucleotides match TRBD1. Per germline, CDR1 GTSNPN and CDR2 SVGIG (reference sequence). V was clipped by 2 bases and J by 1 base; unmatched bases: 4. The CDR3 spans 16 residues. DNA for the CDR3: TGTGCCTGGAGTACCGGGACAGGGGGGAGCAATCAGCCCCAGCATTTT. It translates to CAWSTGTGGSNQPQHF.

This sequence joins TRBV7-2 and TRBJ2-5, with 9 nucleotides matching TRBD2. With V trimmed by 1 base and J by 1 base, 4 bases remained unmatched. The CDR3 length is 16 residues. The germline V gene encodes CDR1 SGHTA and CDR2 FQGNSA. The CDR3 here is CASSLELAGAQETQYF. The CDR3 DNA is TGTGCCAGCAGCTTAGAGTTAGCGGGGGCCCAAGAGACCCAGTACTTC.

The V gene is TRBV11-2, the J gene TRBJ1-5; D is unclear. Trimming removed 0 bases from V and 6 bases from J, with 6 bases in between. This CDR3 comprises 13 residues. CDR1 and CDR2 from the germline V gene are SGHAT and FQNNGV. This chain's CDR3 is CASSLERSQPQHF. The CDR3 DNA reads TGTGCCAGCAGCTTAGAGCGGAGTCAGCCCCAGCATTTT.

The chain carries TRBV6-6 and TRBJ1-2, with D maybe TRBD1 (6 bases). The CDR3 totals 13 residues. Germline-derived CDR1 and CDR2 are MNHNY and SVGAGI (reference sequence). V lost 6 bases to trimming and J lost 4 bases, with 12 bases between them. CDR3 coding DNA: TGTGCCAGCAGCCCCAAACAGGGCTATGGCTACACCTTC. Its protein is CASSPKQGYGYTF.

The chain carries TRBV30 and TRBJ2-5, with D tentatively TRBD2 (6 bases). The DNA end is more similar to TRBJ2-7, so the J call may be wrong. From germline, CDR1 is GTSNPN and CDR2 SVGIG (reference sequence). This CDR3 region has 12 residues. The CDR3 loop reads CAWSRDSAEQYF. The CDR3 bases are TGTGCCTGGAGCCGGGACTCCGCCGAGCAGTACTTC.

This chain connects TRBV7-6 to TRBJ2-7, with D unclear. CDR3 length: 12 amino acids. CDR1 is SGHVS, CDR2 FNYEAQ, per germline. Trimming pared 4 bases from V and 2 bases from J, leaving 6 bases between. The CDR3 DNA is TGTGCCAGCAGCTCCCCCACCTACGAGCAGTACTTC. It codes for CASSSPTYEQYF.